The clone carrying this TCR beta chain was counted ten times or more. Preparation of the TCRbeta library used unique molecular identifiers. TCRdb reprocessed the PCR reads with MiXCR, giving one entry per CDR3 protein. The sample carries 210,000 or so distinct CDR3 sequences, approximately 10% recorded once. The sample belongs to a study of T-cell reconstitution after alpha-beta-depleted transplantation in children. This CDR3 is 15 amino acids long. J lost 4 bases, V lost 5 bases, and 4 bases had no gene match. The receptor was derived from a child less than two years old with acute myeloid leukemia, due to receive a stem cell transplant. This chain uses TRBV12-3 or TRBV12-4 with TRBJ2-3, with 12 bases fitting TRBD1. The source material was PBMCs, sampled before TCRalphabeta/CD19-depleted stem cell transplant. The CDR3: CASSPGTGGPDTQYF. In DNA form, the CDR3 reads TGTGCCAGCAGTCCCGGGACAGGGGGCCCAGATACGCAGTATTTT.